These 18 T cell receptor beta chains share one sample of origin, sequenced in a study of monozygotic twins with inflammatory bowel disease. TCRdb re-called the 5' RACE reads; one entry per CDR3 protein, DNA not given. Its listing shows over 350,000 distinct CDR3 sequences. The sequenced material came from blood. These receptors were taken from a human donor with ulcerative colitis or Crohn's disease, or a healthy co-twin of an affected twin (not recorded which).

The gene calls are TRBV30 and TRBJ1-5; the D call of TRBD1 rests on TCRdb alone, since no DNA is present to check it. The CDR3 totals 13 residues. Per germline, CDR1 GTSNPN and CDR2 SVGIG (reference sequence). CDR3 protein: CAWNAGGNQPQHF.

This sequence joins TRBV20-1 and TRBJ2-4; TCRdb's assignment of TRBD1 cannot be checked, as there is no DNA. Germline loops: CDR1 DFQATT, CDR2 SNEGSKA (reference sequence). The CDR3 is 15 amino acids. CDR3 residues: CSADGQTVAKNMQYF.

The V gene is TRBV18, the J gene TRBJ1-1. The CDR3 is 15 amino acids. Germline lookup yields CDR1 KGHSH and CDR2 LQKENI. CDR3 sequence: CASSPPSEANTEAFF.

The chain links TRBV19 to TRBJ2-5; TCRdb's D gene call, TRBD1, goes unchecked for lack of DNA. The CDR3 loop spans 13 amino acids. The germline CDR1 and CDR2 sequences are LNHDA and SQIVND (reference sequence). Here the CDR3 reads CASGDTSQETQYF.

The chain carries TRBV4-2 and TRBJ2-4; TCRdb outputs TRBD1, but without DNA this stays unchecked. CDR3 length: 17 amino acids. Germline values: CDR1 LGHNA, CDR2 YNFKEQ. CDR3 in amino acids: CASSQGQGQGRQNIQYF.

This sequence joins TRBV28 and TRBJ1-1. This CDR3 is built from 12 residues. Germline CDR1 MDHEN, CDR2 SYDVKM. CDR3 sequence reads: CASSEARFEAFF.

This chain links TRBV7-9 with TRBJ1-5. CDR1 and CDR2 (germline): SEHNR, FQNEAQ (reference sequence). The CDR3 has 16 residues. The CDR3 protein is CASSLALVGSSEPQHF.

The V call is TRBV4-3, the J call TRBJ2-2; as DNA is missing, the TRBD1 call by TCRdb cannot be tested. The germline gives CDR1 LGHNA, CDR2 YSLEER. The CDR3 is made up of 18 amino acids. CDR3 protein: CASSQDSYRGLGTGELFF.

The chain recombines TRBV4-3 with TRBJ2-1; without DNA, the TCRdb call of TRBD2 cannot be checked. Looked up from germline, CDR1 is LGHNA and CDR2 is YSLEER. The CDR3 runs 15 residues. The CDR3: CASRSDSGAYNEQFF.

J is TRBJ1-6 and V is TRBV20-1; TCRdb indicates TRBD1, and absent DNA this call remains unverified. The CDR3 spans 16 residues. In germline, CDR1 is DFQATT, CDR2 SNEGSKA (reference sequence). CDR3: CSASEQGSSYNSPLHF.

The chain joins TRBV11-2 to TRBJ2-7; TCRdb calls TRBD1, which cannot be checked without DNA. Germline values: CDR1 SGHAT, CDR2 FQNNGV. This CDR3 contains 16 residues. The CDR3 spells CASSLEGAGFFYEQYF.

CDR3 region: CASSLGLAGDDNEQFF. V and J are TRBV5-1 and TRBJ2-1; the D call of TRBD2 rests on TCRdb alone, since no DNA is present to check it. CDR1 SGHRS and CDR2 YFSETQ come from the germline V gene. CDR3 length: 16 amino acids.

The V call is TRBV6-2 or TRBV6-3, the J call TRBJ2-7. Germline V gives CDR1 MNHEY, CDR2 SVGEGT. This CDR3 contains 16 residues. Here the CDR3 reads CASSFLNHRLTYEQYF.

V is TRBV7-2 and J is TRBJ1-2; lacking DNA, the TRBD1 call made by TCRdb goes unchecked. The germline CDR1 and CDR2 sequences are SGHTA and FQGNSA. The CDR3 extends over 13 amino acids. This CDR3 reads CASSLPPLDGYTF.

This chain joins TRBV2 and TRBJ2-1; the D gene TCRdb calls, TRBD1, cannot be checked with no DNA. The length of the CDR3 is 14 residues. In germline, CDR1 is SNHLY, CDR2 FYNNEI. The CDR3 is CASSQQGAGNEQFF.

The chain couples TRBV6-2 or TRBV6-3 to TRBJ1-5. The CDR3 contains 14 residues. CDR1 and CDR2 from the germline V gene are MNHEY and SVGEGT. CDR3 in amino acids: CASSYSLRGTPQHF.

The chain carries TRBV9 and TRBJ2-5; TCRdb lists TRBD1, though no DNA is available to test this call. The CDR3 consists of 16 residues. CDR1 is SGDLS and CDR2 is YYNGEE in the germline V gene. CDR3 loop: CASSVAVGEREETQYF.

The genes are TRBV15 and TRBJ1-5; TCRdb selects TRBD1, and the lack of DNA leaves this call unchecked. This CDR3 comprises 17 residues. Germline V lookup: CDR1 LNHNV, CDR2 YYDKDF (reference sequence). The CDR3 is CATSSRDRGINNQPQHF.